Below, one TCR beta chain is given with its context. Its antigen remains unidentified. TCRdb's table, derived via immunoSEQ multiplex PCR, lists solely in-frame clones and lacks some. The repertoire includes tens of thousands of clones, about 90% of them detected once, and about 4.4% sits in the top ten. The sample belongs to a study of OX40 agonist ivuxolimab in advanced cancers. About the research overall: Eligibility admitted prior anti-PD-1, anti-PD-L1 or anti-CTLA-4 therapy; 30% to 40% had some.

The CDR3 length is 14 residues. The germline V and J ends were trimmed by 1 base and 4 bases, with 10 bases remaining between them. Germline values: CDR1 LNHDA, CDR2 SQIVND (reference sequence). The timepoints at which blood was sampled were baseline, cycle 4 day 1, and cycle 7 day 1. Study observations and caveats: The study did not work out the antigen specificity of the expanded peripheral T cells. On average, a greater number of expanded clones characterised CD8+ T cells relative to CD4+.

This sample comprised CD4+ or CD8+ T cells sorted from blood, obtained in a trial of the OX40 agonist ivuxolimab. V usage is TRBV19 and J usage is TRBJ1-1; D call uncertain. The clonotype comes from an adult with an advanced solid tumor such as melanoma, head and neck, liver or kidney cancer. Here the CDR3 DNA reads TGTGCCAGTAGTATAGCCCACTCGGGCACTGAAGCTTTCTTT. Protein: CASSIAHSGTEAFF.